This T cell receptor (beta chain) was captured by sequencing in a study of blood T cell repertoires in COVID-19. Trimming removed 5 bases from V and 6 bases from J, with 6 bases in between. This CDR3 is built from 10 residues. Germline V gene sequence: CDR1 DFQATT, CDR2 SNEGSKA (reference sequence). The data were produced by immunoSEQ multiplex PCR, yet TCRdb's version contains in-frame clones alone and is incomplete. The sample carries 450,000 to 500,000 clones, more than 85% recorded once. Sequenced: PBMCs or T cells enriched from blood (not recorded which). The TCR comes from a woman aged 55-69 years who had recovered from COVID-19. The gene calls are TRBV20-1 and TRBJ2-3; no clear D. In DNA form, the CDR3 reads TGCAGTGCTCTAGTGGATACGCAGTATTTT. Encoded protein: CSALVDTQYF.